The clone carrying this T cell receptor (beta chain) was seen more than once but under ten times. Antigen: not known. The data derive from a study of Graves' ophthalmopathy and Graves' hyperthyroidism. Study context: At initial diagnosis, peripheral blood was obtained, and this preceded any treatment.

Germline CDR1 MNHNS, CDR2 SASEGT. The CDR3 is 14 residues long. The V end was cut by 4 bases, the J end by 1 base, with 11 bases between. The authors amplified TCR beta CDR3 regions from RNA transcripts. RT-PCR was first run with HTBI primers, then multiplex PCR in a second round. TCRdb analysed the multiplex PCR reads with MiXCR anew, one entry per CDR3 protein. The sample comprises over 150,000 distinct CDR3 sequences, under 40% of which are singletons, and around 5.8% rests with the top ten. PBMCs stemmed from around 9 ml of fresh peripheral blood. General study results and limits: Its predictions of ophthalmopathy progression gave the model roughly 71% sensitivity and 72% to 85% specificity.

The sequence derives from a woman aged 40 to 55 with Graves' ophthalmopathy. The V gene is TRBV6-1, the J gene TRBJ2-7; D is possibly TRBD1 or TRBD2 (5 bases each). The material sequenced was peripheral blood. CDR3 DNA sequence: TGTGCCAGCAGTGCCAGGGACGGTTCCTACGAGCAGTACTTC. Protein: CASSARDGSYEQYF.